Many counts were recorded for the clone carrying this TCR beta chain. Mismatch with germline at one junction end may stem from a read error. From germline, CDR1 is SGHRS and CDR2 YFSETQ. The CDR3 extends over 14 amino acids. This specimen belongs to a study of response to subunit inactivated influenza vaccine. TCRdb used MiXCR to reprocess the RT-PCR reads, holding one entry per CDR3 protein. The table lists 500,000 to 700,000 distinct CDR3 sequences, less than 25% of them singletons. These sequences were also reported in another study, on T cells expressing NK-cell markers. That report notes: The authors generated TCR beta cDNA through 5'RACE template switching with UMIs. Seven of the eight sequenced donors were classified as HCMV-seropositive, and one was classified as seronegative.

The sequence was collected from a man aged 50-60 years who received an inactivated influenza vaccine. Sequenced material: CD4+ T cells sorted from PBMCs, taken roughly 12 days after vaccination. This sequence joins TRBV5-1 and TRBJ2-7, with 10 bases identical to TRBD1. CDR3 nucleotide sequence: TGTGCCAGCAGCTCCGGGACAGGGGCCTACGAGCAGTACTTC. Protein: CASSSGTGAYEQYF.